This T cell receptor beta chain was sequenced for a study of T cell changes during pregnancy in multiple sclerosis. Here immunoSEQ multiplex PCR was the method, and the copy in TCRdb shows in-frame clones only, minus some. This sample carries 85,000 to 130,000 clones, around nine tenths of them seen once, and the ten largest clones take about 1.3%. This clone has only a few counts. V was pared by 7 bases and J by 4 bases, with 12 bases of the junction left unmatched. CDR3 size: 14 residues. The germline CDR1 and CDR2 sequences are SQVTM and ANQGSEA. The rearrangement joins TRBV29-1 to TRBJ1-1, with TRBD1 matching 7 bases. The receptor was isolated from a female donor with multiple sclerosis, enrolled in a pregnancy study. Sequencing used peripheral blood, obtained in the second trimester of pregnancy. This CDR3 reads CSAFHGQASTEAFF. The CDR3 nucleotides read TGCAGCGCCTTCCATGGACAGGCTTCCACTGAAGCTTTCTTT.